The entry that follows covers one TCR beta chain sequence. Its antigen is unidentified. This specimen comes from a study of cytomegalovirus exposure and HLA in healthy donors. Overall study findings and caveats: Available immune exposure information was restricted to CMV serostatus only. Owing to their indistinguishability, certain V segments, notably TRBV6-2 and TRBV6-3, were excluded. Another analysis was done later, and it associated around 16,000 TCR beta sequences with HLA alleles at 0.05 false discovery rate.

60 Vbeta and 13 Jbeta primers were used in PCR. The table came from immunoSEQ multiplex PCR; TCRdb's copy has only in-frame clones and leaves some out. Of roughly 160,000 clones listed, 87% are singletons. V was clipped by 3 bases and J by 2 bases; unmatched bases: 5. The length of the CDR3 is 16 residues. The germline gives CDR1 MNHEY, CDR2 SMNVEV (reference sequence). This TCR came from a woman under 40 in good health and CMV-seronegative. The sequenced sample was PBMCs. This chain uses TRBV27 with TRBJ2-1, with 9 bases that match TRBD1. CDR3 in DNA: TGTGCCAGCAGTTTTGGGGACAGGGTAACCTACAATGAGCAGTTCTTC. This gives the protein CASSFGDRVTYNEQFF.